This passage covers 12 T cell receptor beta chains from one sample sequenced in a study of cytomegalovirus exposure and HLA in healthy donors. Amplification used 60 Vbeta primers and 13 Jbeta primers. Method: immunoSEQ multiplex PCR; TCRdb's copy keeps in-frame clones and lacks some. The repertoire holds some 85,000 clones, with over 60% as singletons. Sequences were obtained from PBMCs. The receptors come from a man aged 40-50 years in good health and CMV-seronegative.

The chain recombines TRBV6-4 with TRBJ1-6, with a possible D match to TRBD1 (5 bases). Germline V gene data show CDR1 as MRHNA and CDR2 as SNTAGT. CDR3 length equals 15 residues. Deletions cut 3 bases from V and 7 bases from J, with 13 bases between. DNA for the CDR3: TGTGCCAGCAGTGAAGGAGGGGAATCCAATTCACCCCTCCACTTT. Amino acids: CASSEGGESNSPLHF.

This clone showed up just once. V is TRBV6-5 and J is TRBJ1-6; D may be TRBD1 (6 bases). V was shortened by 10 bases and J by 10 bases, with 17 bases between the two germline ends. The CDR3 length is 13 residues. In germline, CDR1 is MNHEY, CDR2 SVGAGI. The CDR3 sequence: CATKTGDQSPLHF. The CDR3 DNA follows: TGTGCCACTAAGACAGGAGATCAGTCACCCCTCCACTTT.

The chain is built from TRBV6-5 and TRBJ1-2, with TRBD1 matching over 7 bases. Germline CDR1 reads MNHEY; CDR2 reads SVGAGI. With V trimmed by 6 bases and J by 4 bases, 5 bases remained unmatched. The CDR3 runs 13 residues. The CDR3 sequence: CASRATGTYGYTF. The CDR3 DNA is TGTGCCAGCAGAGCGACAGGGACCTATGGCTACACCTTC.

The table lists this clone with a few counts. The V call is TRBV30, the J call TRBJ2-6; the D gene is possibly TRBD1 (6 bases). The CDR3 extends over 13 amino acids. Trimming removed 0 bases from V and 7 bases from J, with 7 bases in between. Germline loops: CDR1 GTSNPN, CDR2 SVGIG (reference sequence). The CDR3 DNA reads TGTGCCTGGAGTGTACAGGGAGCCAACGTCCTGACTTTC. Translation gives CAWSVQGANVLTF. Together with reference TRBV30 and TRBJ2-6, the CDR3 gives the full variable domain: SQTIHQWPATLVQPVGSPLSLECTVEGTSNPNLYWYRQAAGRGLQLLFYSVGIGQISSEVPQNLSASRPQDRQFILSSKKLLLSDSGFYLCAWSVQGANVLTFGAGSRLTVL.

The gene calls are TRBV4-3 and TRBJ2-6; D is possibly TRBD1 (5 bases). Looked up from germline, CDR1 is LGHNA and CDR2 is YSLEER. The CDR3 runs to 16 residues. V lost 3 bases and J 0 bases, leaving 9 bases between the germline ends. CDR3 sequence reads: CASSQRTGSGANVLTF. CDR3 nucleotide sequence: TGCGCCAGCAGCCAGCGAACAGGCTCTGGGGCCAACGTCCTGACTTTC.

This rearrangement joins TRBV4-2 to TRBJ2-1; 15 nucleotides line up with TRBD2. V was clipped by 4 bases and J by 8 bases; unmatched bases: 6. The germline CDR1 and CDR2 sequences are LGHNA and YNFKEQ. This CDR3 spans 16 amino acids. The DNA for the CDR3 is TGTGCCAGCAGCCGGGGGACTAGCGGGGGGTCCGATGAGCAGTTCTTC. Amino acid sequence: CASSRGTSGGSDEQFF.

The gene calls are TRBV2 and TRBJ1-2, with D possibly TRBD1 on 6 matching bases. V was clipped by 5 bases and J by 3 bases, with 10 bases between them. The length of the CDR3 is 13 residues. The germline V gene has CDR1 SNHLY and CDR2 FYNNEI. DNA for the CDR3: TGTGCCAGCAGTTCCGACAGGCACTATGGCTACACCTTC. This encodes CASSSDRHYGYTF.

On this clone itself: At one end the junction does not follow the germline gene, possibly because of a read error. V and J are TRBV7-2 and TRBJ1-2, with D perhaps matching TRBD1 (6 bases). The CDR3 is 16 residues long. The germline CDR1 and CDR2 sequences are SGHTA and FQGNSA. The CDR3 DNA reads as TGTGCCAGCGGCTTAGGCCCAGATTCGGGACATTATGGCTACACCTTC. Protein product: CASGLGPDSGHYGYTF.

The V call is TRBV7-3, the J call TRBJ1-2; D is uncertain. Trimming removed 6 bases from V and 7 bases from J, with 27 bases in between. CDR1 is SGHTA, CDR2 FQGTGA, per germline. The CDR3 loop spans 17 amino acids. The CDR3 DNA is TGTGCCAGCAGGCTAGGGCACGGGAGGTTATTGTTTTCTGGCTACACCTTC. This sequence encodes CASRLGHGRLLFSGYTF.

The rearrangement joins TRBV2 to TRBJ1-5; 7 bases agree with TRBD1. This CDR3 has 15 amino acids. J was trimmed by 2 bases and V by 7 bases; bases with no gene match: 8. Germline values: CDR1 SNHLY, CDR2 FYNNEI. CDR3 residues: CASKFRGSRNQPQHF. The CDR3 DNA reads as TGTGCCAGCAAGTTCAGGGGGAGCCGCAATCAGCCCCAGCATTTT.

The V and J genes are TRBV7-3 and TRBJ2-3, with TRBD2 identical over 11 bases. J was trimmed by 3 bases and V by 5 bases; bases with no gene match: 4. The CDR3 is 15 residues long. CDR1 is SGHTA and CDR2 is FQGTGA in the germline V gene. CDR3 DNA sequence: TGTGCCAGCAGCCGTAGCGGGGGGGTAACAGATACGCAGTATTTT. Residues: CASSRSGGVTDTQYF.

The chain recombines TRBV28 with TRBJ1-1; unclear D gene. CDR3 length: 14 amino acids. Trimming took off 3 bases at V and 9 bases at J, with 17 bases between the two ends. Per germline, CDR1 MDHEN and CDR2 SYDVKM. As DNA, the CDR3 is TGTGCCAGCAGTTTGGAGGGAGGGCCTTTACAAGCTTTCTTT. Its translation: CASSLEGGPLQAFF.